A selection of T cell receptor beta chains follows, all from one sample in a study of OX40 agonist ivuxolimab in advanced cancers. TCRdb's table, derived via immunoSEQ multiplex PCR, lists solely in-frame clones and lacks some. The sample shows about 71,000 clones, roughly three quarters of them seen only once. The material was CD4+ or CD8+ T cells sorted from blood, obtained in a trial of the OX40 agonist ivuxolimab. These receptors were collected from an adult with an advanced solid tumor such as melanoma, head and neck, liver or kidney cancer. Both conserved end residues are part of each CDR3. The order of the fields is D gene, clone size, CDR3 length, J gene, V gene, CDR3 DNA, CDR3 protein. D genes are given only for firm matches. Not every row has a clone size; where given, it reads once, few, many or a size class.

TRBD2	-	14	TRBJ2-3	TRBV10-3	TGTGCCATCATGAGCGGGGGGGCCCCGGATACGCAGTATTTT	CAIMSGGAPDTQYF
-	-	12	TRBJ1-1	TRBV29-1	TGCAGCGTTGAACGGGGGCACGGTGAAGCTTTCTTT	CSVERGHGEAFF
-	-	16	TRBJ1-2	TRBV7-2	TGTGCCAGCAACCCAGGATGGGCGAGGGAGAACTATGGCTACACCTTC	CASNPGWARENYGYTF
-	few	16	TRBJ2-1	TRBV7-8	TGTGCCAGCACCCATAGAGCCGGCAGGAGTTACAATGAGCAGTTCTTC	CASTHRAGRSYNEQFF
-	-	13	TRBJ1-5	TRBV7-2	TGTGCCAGCAGCTTACAGCGCAATCAGCCCCAGCATTTT	CASSLQRNQPQHF
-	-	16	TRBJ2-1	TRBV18	TGTGCCAGCTCACCCGAACAGGGTGTCGGCTACAATGAGCAGTTCTTC	CASSPEQGVGYNEQFF
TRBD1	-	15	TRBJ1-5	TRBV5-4	TGTGCCAGCAGCCAAGACGGACAGGGAAGGCAGCCCCAGCATTTT	CASSQDGQGRQPQHF
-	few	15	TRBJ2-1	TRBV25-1	TGTGCCAGCAGTCCCAGCGGAGGGTCCTACAATGAGCAGTTCTTC	CASSPSGGSYNEQFF
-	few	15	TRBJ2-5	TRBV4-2	TGTGCCAGCAGCCAAGTTGGGGGACTTCAAGAGACCCAGTACTTC	CASSQVGGLQETQYF
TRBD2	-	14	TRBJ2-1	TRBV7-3	TGTGCCAGCAGCCGTAGGACTAGTGGCGATGAGCAGTTCTTC	CASSRRTSGDEQFF
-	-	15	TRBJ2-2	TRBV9	TGTGCCAGCAGCGTTATGACTATAAACACCGGGGAGCTGTTTTTT	CASSVMTINTGELFF
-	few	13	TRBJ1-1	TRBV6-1	TGTGCCAGCAGTGCAAGGGGAGGGACTGAAGCTTTCTTT	CASSARGGTEAFF
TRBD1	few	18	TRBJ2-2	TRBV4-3	TGCGCCAGCAGCCAAGATCCTCGCCAGGGGGCTGGAACCGGGGAGCTGTTTTTT	CASSQDPRQGAGTGELFF
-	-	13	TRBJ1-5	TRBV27	TGTGCCAGCAGTTCCTCCGTCGGTCAGCCCCAGCATTTT	CASSSSVGQPQHF
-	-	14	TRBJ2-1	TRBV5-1	TGCGCCAGCAGCATGCAGGGGGGGTACAATGAGCAGTTCTTC	CASSMQGGYNEQFF
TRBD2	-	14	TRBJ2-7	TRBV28	TGTGCCAGCAGTGCGGGCGGGAGACGATACGAGCAGTACTTC	CASSAGGRRYEQYF
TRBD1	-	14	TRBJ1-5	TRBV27	TGTGCCAGCAGTTTCACAGGGGGAGGACAGCCCCAGCATTTT	CASSFTGGGQPQHF
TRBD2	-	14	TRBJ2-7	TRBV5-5	TGTGCCAGCAGCCATACTAGCGGGACCTACGAGCAGTACTTC	CASSHTSGTYEQYF
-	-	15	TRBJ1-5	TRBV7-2	TGTGCCAGCAGCCAGGCAGTGGGGGTTACGCAGCCCCAGCATTTT	CASSQAVGVTQPQHF
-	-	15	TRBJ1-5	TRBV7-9	TGTGCCAGCAGCTTGGGAGGGACGAGCAATCAGCCCCAGCATTTT	CASSLGGTSNQPQHF
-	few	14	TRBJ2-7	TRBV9	TGTGCCAGCAGCGTAAACGGGGTAAGCTACGAGCAGTACTTC	CASSVNGVSYEQYF
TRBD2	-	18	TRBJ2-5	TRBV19	TGTGCCAGTAGCCCCTATCGGGTAGCGGGTCGAAGAATCTCGACCCAGTACTTC	CASSPYRVAGRRISTQYF
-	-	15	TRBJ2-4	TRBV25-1	TGTGCCAGCAGTGAATATGGGGGCGCCAAAAACATTCAGTACTTC	CASSEYGGAKNIQYF
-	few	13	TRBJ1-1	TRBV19	TGTGCCAGTATCCCGGGCCGGGGGACTGAAGCTTTCTTT	CASIPGRGTEAFF
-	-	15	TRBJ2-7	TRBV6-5	TGTGCCAGCAGTTACTCCCCCTACGGACTCTACGAGCAGTACTTC	CASSYSPYGLYEQYF
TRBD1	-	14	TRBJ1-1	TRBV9	TGTGCCAGCAGCGTAAACAGGGGGGCCACTGAAGCTTTCTTT	CASSVNRGATEAFF
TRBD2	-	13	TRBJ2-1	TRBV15	TGTGCCACCACTAGCGGGGTCTACAATGAGCAGTTCTTC	CATTSGVYNEQFF
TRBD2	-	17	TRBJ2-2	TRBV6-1	TGTGCCAGCAGTGACCCGGGACTAGCGGAAAACACCGGGGAGCTGTTTTTT	CASSDPGLAENTGELFF
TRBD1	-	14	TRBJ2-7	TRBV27	TGTGCCAGCAGTGCCGTACAGGGGAGCTACGAGCAGTACTTC	CASSAVQGSYEQYF
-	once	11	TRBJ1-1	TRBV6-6	TGTGCCAGCATCCGGGAGGCTGAAGCTTTCTTT	CASIREAEAFF
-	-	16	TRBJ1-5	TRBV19	TGTGCCAGTAGTGCCTACGGGATCGACAGCAATCAGCCCCAGCATTTT	CASSAYGIDSNQPQHF
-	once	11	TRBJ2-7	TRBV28	TGTGCCAGCACCTCCCCGCTAGGGCAGTACTTC	CASTSPLGQYF
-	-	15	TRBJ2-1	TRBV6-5	TGTGCCAGCAGTCAAGGACTACCGGCCTACAATGAGCAGTTCTTC	CASSQGLPAYNEQFF
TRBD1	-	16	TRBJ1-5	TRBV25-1	TGTGCCAGCAGTGGCCCGGGACAGGGGGCCGGTCAGCCCCAGCATTTT	CASSGPGQGAGQPQHF
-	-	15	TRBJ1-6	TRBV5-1	TGCGCCAGCGGCTTGGAGACACCCTATAATTCACCCCTCCGCTTT	CASGLETPYNSPLRF
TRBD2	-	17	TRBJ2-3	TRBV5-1	TGCGCCAGCAGCCGGACTAGCGGGGGGCCGCGCGGGGATACGCAGTATTTT	CASSRTSGGPRGDTQYF
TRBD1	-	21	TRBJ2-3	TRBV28	TGTGCCAGCAGTCCCTCTGGTTGGACAGGGCTAGTAGGTCAGAGCACAGATACGCAGTATTTT	CASSPSGWTGLVGQSTDTQYF
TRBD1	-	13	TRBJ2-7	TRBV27	TGTGCCAGCGGGGACAGGGCGCCCTACGAGCAGTACTTC	CASGDRAPYEQYF
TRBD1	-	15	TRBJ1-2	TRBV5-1	TGCGCCAGCAGCTTGTCAGCAGGGGGTAACTATGGCTACACCTTC	CASSLSAGGNYGYTF
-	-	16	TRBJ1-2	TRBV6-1	TGTGCCAGCAGTGTCTCGGGGGGTAACAGCTACCGCGGCTACACCTTC	CASSVSGGNSYRGYTF
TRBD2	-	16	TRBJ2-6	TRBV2	TGTGCCAGCAGTGAAAGAGCGGGGGCTGGGGCCAACGTCCTGACTTTC	CASSERAGAGANVLTF
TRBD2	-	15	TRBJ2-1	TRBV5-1	TGCGCCAGCACCCGGGACTACCTCTCGGCGAATGAGCAGTTCTTC	CASTRDYLSANEQFF
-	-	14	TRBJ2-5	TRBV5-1	TGCGCCAGCAGCTTGCCGCGGGATGGAGAGACCCAGTACTTC	CASSLPRDGETQYF
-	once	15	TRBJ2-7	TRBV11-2	TGTGCCAGCAGCTTAGTGGGGGTTGGGTCCTACGAGCAGTACTTC	CASSLVGVGSYEQYF
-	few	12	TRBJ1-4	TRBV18	TGTGCCAGCTCACCTACTAATGAAAAACTGTTTTTT	CASSPTNEKLFF
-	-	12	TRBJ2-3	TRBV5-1	TGCGCCAGCAGCGTAAACAGGGTCACGCAGTATTTT	CASSVNRVTQYF
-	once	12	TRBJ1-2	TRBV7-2	TGTGCCAGCAGCCCCCGGGAATATGGCTACACCTTC	CASSPREYGYTF
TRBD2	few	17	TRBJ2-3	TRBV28	TGTGCCAGCAGTTTAAACCCCTATATGCGGGGGGAGGATACGCAGTATTTT	CASSLNPYMRGEDTQYF
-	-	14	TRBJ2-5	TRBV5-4	TGTGCCAGCAGCTTGGCGGGAGTTCAAGAGACCCAGTACTTC	CASSLAGVQETQYF
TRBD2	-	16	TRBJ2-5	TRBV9	TGTGCCAGCAGTTTAGCGGGGGCCCCGTTTCAAGAGACCCAGTACTTC	CASSLAGAPFQETQYF
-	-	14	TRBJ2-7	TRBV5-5	TGTGCCAGCAGCTTACGGAGGGGGCCTGGCGAGCAGTACTTC	CASSLRRGPGEQYF
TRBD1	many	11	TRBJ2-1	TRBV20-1	TGCAGTGCTCCCCGGACAGGGGAGCAGTTCTTC	CSAPRTGEQFF
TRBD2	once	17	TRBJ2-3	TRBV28	TGTGCCAGCAGTTTATACGGGTCTAGCGGGAGTGCAGATACGCAGTATTTT	CASSLYGSSGSADTQYF